The sequence of this T cell receptor (beta chain) was determined in a study of PD-L1 blockade in urothelial cancer. Study as a whole: Males with bladder-origin urothelial cancer made up about 85% of the roughly 30 patients.

As for time point: pretreatment peripheral blood. All patients carried locally advanced or metastatic urothelial carcinoma. Each patient gave between 1 and 8 samples of peripheral blood mononuclear cells, which were collected pretreatment and during treatment. Germline loops: CDR1 SGHDT, CDR2 YYEEEE. The CDR3 runs 15 residues. Losses at the gene ends were 4 bases for V and 3 bases for J; bases not matched to a gene: 6. Each PCR received spiked synthetic TCR analog templates. Clones were read by immunoSEQ multiplex PCR, and TCRdb kept only the in-frame ones, dropping some. Found here are around 45,000 clones, 82% of them singletons; the top ten hold 1.5% to 2%.

The receptor comes from a man in his forties or fifties with urothelial cancer. This rearrangement joins TRBV5-6 to TRBJ2-2; the match to TRBD1 covers 7 bases. The starting material was PBMCs, obtained around atezolizumab (anti-PD-L1) treatment. For the CDR3, the DNA is TGTGCCAGCAGCGTGGGACAGACCTACACCGGGGAGCTGTTTTTT. Translating gives CASSVGQTYTGELFF.